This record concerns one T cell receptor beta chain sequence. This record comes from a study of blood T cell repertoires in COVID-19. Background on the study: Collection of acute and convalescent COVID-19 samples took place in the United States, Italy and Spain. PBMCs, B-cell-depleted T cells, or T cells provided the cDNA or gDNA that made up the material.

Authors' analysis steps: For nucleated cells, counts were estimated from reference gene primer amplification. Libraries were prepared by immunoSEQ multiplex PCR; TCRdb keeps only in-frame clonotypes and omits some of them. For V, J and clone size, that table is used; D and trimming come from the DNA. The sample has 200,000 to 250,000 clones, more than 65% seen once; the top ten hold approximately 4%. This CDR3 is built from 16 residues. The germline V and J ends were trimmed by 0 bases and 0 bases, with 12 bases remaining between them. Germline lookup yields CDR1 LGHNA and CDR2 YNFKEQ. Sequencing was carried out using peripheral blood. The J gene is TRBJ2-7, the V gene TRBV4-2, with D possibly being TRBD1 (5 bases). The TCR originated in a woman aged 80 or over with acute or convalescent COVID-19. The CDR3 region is CASSQDLQAASYEQYF. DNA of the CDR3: TGTGCCAGCAGCCAAGATCTACAGGCTGCCTCCTACGAGCAGTACTTC.